This TCR beta chain was recovered during a study of cytomegalovirus exposure and HLA in healthy donors. Whole-study results and caveats: In a later analysis, a missense DCLRE1C variant was linked to TCR beta V- and J-gene trimming. Later analysis found that TCR beta chains associated with HLA were more clonally expanded than other, equally common chains. In the analysis, some V segments, TRBV6-2 and TRBV6-3 included, were excluded as indistinguishable. Investigators reported approximately 150 TCR beta chains as tied to cytomegalovirus.

It was with 60 Vbeta and 13 Jbeta primers that the PCR ran. Only in-frame clones appear in the TCRdb table, and some are missing; sequencing was by immunoSEQ multiplex PCR. The table records around 160,000 clones, 60% to 80% of them present only once. After removal of 3 bases from V and 4 bases from J, the junction contained 6 bases not matched to a gene. The CDR3 extends over 15 amino acids. Germline CDR1 reads SGHRS; CDR2 reads YFSETQ. For this clone: What it binds is not known.

This receptor was identified in a middle-aged woman in good health and CMV-seropositive. The rearrangement joins TRBV5-1 to TRBJ1-4; TRBD1 matches at 7 bases. The material sequenced was PBMCs. The CDR3 spells CASSWTGTDNEKLFF. CDR3 nucleotides: TGCGCCAGCAGCTGGACCGGGACAGATAATGAAAAACTGTTTTTT. Supplemented by reference TRBV5-1 and TRBJ1-4, the full variable domain reads KAGVTQTPRYLIKTRGQQVTLSCSPISGHRSVSWYQQTPGQGLQFLFEYFSETQRNKGNFPGRFSGRQFSNSRSEMNVSTLELGDSALYLCASSWTGTDNEKLFFGSGTQLSVL.